This entry lists 16 T cell receptor beta chains sequenced from one sample in a study of blood T cells in healthy people across ages. It was with a sample-barcoded 5' primer and a J-beta primer mix that a second PCR of roughly 7 to 12 cycles was run. MiXCR, run by TCRdb on the 5' RACE reads, gives a single entry per CDR3 protein. The repertoire has 800,000 to 900,000 distinct CDR3 sequences, about 62% of them found once; the top ten carry 28%. Sequenced input: blood. The receptors shown here come from a man between 25 and 39 years old in good health.

For the CDR3, the DNA is TGTGCCAGCAGCCCCAAGGACGGGGGGGCCCACGAGCAGTACTTC. This translates into CASSPKDGGAHEQYF. The genes are TRBV6-1 and TRBJ2-4; the match to TRBD2 covers 8 bases. The DNA matches TRBJ2-7 better at its end, which makes the J call doubtful. This CDR3 has 15 residues. CDR1 MNHNS and CDR2 SASEGT come from the germline V gene.

This chain uses TRBV29-1 with TRBJ2-3; 8 bases align to TRBD2. The V gene's germline CDR1 is SQVTM and CDR2 ANQGSEA. V was clipped by 6 bases and J by 1 base; unmatched bases: 6. CDR3 length equals 14 residues. The CDR3 bases are TGCAGCGTGACAGCGGGGGTGCGCACAGATACGCAGTATTTT. Its protein is CSVTAGVRTDTQYF.

V usage is TRBV20-1 and J usage is TRBJ2-1; 11 positions match TRBD2. This CDR3 comprises 18 residues. Unmatched junction bases numbered 10, after V lost 0 bases and J lost 3 bases. Germline CDR1 and CDR2: DFQATT and SNEGSKA (reference sequence). The CDR3 protein is CSARDRATGTSGYNEQFF. The CDR3 DNA reads as TGCAGTGCTAGAGATCGCGCGACCGGGACTAGCGGCTACAATGAGCAGTTCTTC.

The sample holds a few counts of this clonotype. Here the CDR3 reads CASSLSSGSSSRETQYF. The CDR3 region has the DNA TGTGCCAGCAGTTTATCTTCCGGGTCTAGCTCGCGAGAGACCCAGTACTTC. The V and J genes are TRBV27 and TRBJ2-5; weak D call: TRBD2 (5 bases). CDR1 is MNHEY, CDR2 SMNVEV, per germline (reference sequence). The CDR3 consists of 17 residues. V was shortened by 0 bases and J by 4 bases, with 18 bases between the two germline ends.

This chain joins TRBV10-3 and TRBJ2-7; 8 bases map to TRBD1. The CDR3 loop spans 17 amino acids. The trim removed 2 bases at V and 3 bases at J, leaving 12 bases unmatched. Germline CDR1 is ENHRY and CDR2 is SYGVKD. CDR3 coding DNA: TGTGCCATCAGTGAGCCTCCAAGACAGGGGTACTTCTACGAGCAGTACTTC. It codes for CAISEPPRQGYFYEQYF.

This clonotype was detected a few times. The chain couples TRBV9 to TRBJ2-3; 8 nucleotides match TRBD1. There are 15 residues in the CDR3. J was trimmed by 4 bases and V by 0 bases; bases with no gene match: 4. Germline V gene data show CDR1 as SGDLS and CDR2 as YYNGEE. DNA of the CDR3: TGTGCCAGCAGCGTAGGAGCACAGGGGGCAGATACGCAGTATTTT. It is translated as CASSVGAQGADTQYF.

Only a few counts were recorded for this clonotype. V is TRBV7-9 and J is TRBJ1-6, with D uncertain. Germline V gene sequence: CDR1 SEHNR, CDR2 FQNEAQ (reference sequence). The CDR3 has 12 residues. Trimming left V 6 bases short and J 7 bases short, with 7 bases between. CDR3 nucleotide sequence: TGTGCCAGCAGAAGGGAGAATTCACCCCTCCACTTT. This sequence encodes CASRRENSPLHF.

The chain couples TRBV25-1 to TRBJ2-5; the D is unclear. The germline V gene encodes CDR1 MGHDK and CDR2 SYGVNS. The length of the CDR3 is 14 residues. V lost 3 bases to trimming and J lost 0 bases, with 8 bases between them. The CDR3 nucleotides are TGTGCCAGCAGTGAGGGTCAAAACCAAGAGACCCAGTACTTC. Its protein product is CASSEGQNQETQYF.

This rearrangement joins TRBV9 to TRBJ1-1, with TRBD1 matching 10 bases. This CDR3 has 15 residues. J was trimmed by 7 bases and V by 2 bases; bases with no gene match: 8. Germline V lookup: CDR1 SGDLS, CDR2 YYNGEE. The CDR3 bases are TGTGCCAGCAGCGTTGGAGGGGGACAGGGGCTTGAAGCTTTCTTT. Translating it yields CASSVGGGQGLEAFF.

J is TRBJ1-2 and V is TRBV7-3; 7 bases align to TRBD1. Germline CDR1 SGHTA, CDR2 FQGTGA. V lost 5 bases to trimming and J lost 2 bases; unmatched junction nucleotides: 5. The CDR3 has 14 amino acids. CDR3 protein: CASSTGQPNYGYTF. CDR3 nucleotides: TGTGCCAGCAGCACGGGACAGCCAAACTATGGCTACACCTTC.

This clonotype occurred a few times. J is TRBJ2-3 and V is TRBV5-1; D possibly corresponds to TRBD1 (5 bases). Looked up from germline, CDR1 is SGHRS and CDR2 is YFSETQ. Trimming pared 5 bases from V and 2 bases from J, leaving 18 bases between. The CDR3 consists of 16 residues. The CDR3 nucleotides read TGCGCCAGCAGTTCCCAGGGCAGCAGTTACACAGATACGCAGTATTTT. It translates to CASSSQGSSYTDTQYF.

The genes are TRBV6-2 or TRBV6-3 and TRBJ2-3; D is uncertain. The CDR3 loop spans 13 amino acids. The germline gives CDR1 MNHEY, CDR2 SVGEGT. The V and J ends lost 2 bases and 2 bases respectively, with 5 bases between them. Here the CDR3 reads CASSYGDTDTQYF. The CDR3 DNA reads as TGTGCCAGCAGTTACGGAGACACAGATACGCAGTATTTT.

This clonotype was seen at least ten times. DNA of the CDR3: TGTGCCAGCAGTTACTCGAATGCCTATGGCTACACCTTC. Residues: CASSYSNAYGYTF. The genes are TRBV6-5 and TRBJ1-2; D gene uncertain. The CDR3 contains 13 residues. The ends were cut back, 0 bases at V and 4 bases at J, with 6 bases in the middle. The germline CDR1 and CDR2 sequences are MNHEY and SVGAGI.

V is TRBV6-5 and J is TRBJ2-5, with 11 bases fitting TRBD1. The J call is uncertain, as TRBJ2-7 better fits the DNA end. Looked up from germline, CDR1 is MNHEY and CDR2 is SVGAGI. The CDR3 has 15 amino acids. As DNA, the CDR3 is TGTGCCAGCAGTTGGGGGACAGGGGGATCTGTCGAGCAGTACTTC. Amino acids: CASSWGTGGSVEQYF.

The V and J genes are TRBV20-1 and TRBJ2-1; 7 bases fit TRBD1. V shed 5 bases, J shed 4 bases, and the junction held 8 bases outside the gene matches. The CDR3 is made up of 14 amino acids. Germline V gene sequence: CDR1 DFQATT, CDR2 SNEGSKA (reference sequence). The CDR3 sequence is CSAEGAPFYNEQFF. Here the CDR3 DNA reads TGCAGTGCTGAGGGGGCGCCTTTTTACAATGAGCAGTTCTTC.

The V call is TRBV28, the J call TRBJ1-2; possible D gene TRBD1, 5 bases. Germline loops: CDR1 MDHEN, CDR2 SYDVKM. V lost 7 bases and J lost 2, with 14 bases in between. This CDR3 has 14 amino acids. The CDR3 is CASNQGARNYGYTF. The CDR3 DNA reads TGTGCCAGCAACCAAGGGGCGCGAAACTATGGCTACACCTTC.